Each of the 10 T cell receptor beta chains below was sequenced from the same sample in a study of T cell responses to AZD1222 COVID-19 vaccine. This table comes from immunoSEQ multiplex PCR, and its TCRdb copy is limited to in-frame clones, with some not included. The sample lists approximately 140,000 clones, around 90% occurring once. This specimen consisted of peripheral blood, obtained on day 0 of AZD1222 vaccination. These receptors all come from an adult in good health.

V usage is TRBV2 and J usage is TRBJ2-7; TRBD2 matches at 13 bases. Unmatched junction bases numbered 5, after V lost 6 bases and J lost 3 bases. CDR3 length equals 15 residues. Germline V gene lookup returns CDR1 SNHLY and CDR2 FYNNEI. CDR3 sequence (DNA): TGTGCCAGCAGGGGCGGACTAGCGGGAGTCTACGAGCAGTACTTC. Its protein product is CASRGGLAGVYEQYF.

V usage is TRBV9 and J usage is TRBJ2-5; D not certain. Trimming removed 3 bases from V and 0 bases from J, with 3 bases in between. From germline, CDR1 is SGDLS and CDR2 YYNGEE. The length of the CDR3 is 12 residues. The CDR3 here is CASSADQETQYF. CDR3 nucleotides: TGTGCCAGCAGCGCCGACCAAGAGACCCAGTACTTC.

The chain is built from TRBV13 and TRBJ1-2; TRBD1 aligns across 8 bases. V lost 7 bases, J lost 5 bases, and 9 bases stayed unmatched. Germline V CDR1 and CDR2: PRHDT, FYEKMQ (reference sequence). This CDR3 has 14 amino acids. This chain's CDR3 is CASTRTGWGYGYTF. DNA for the CDR3: TGTGCCAGCACCAGGACAGGGTGGGGATATGGCTACACCTTC.

This chain connects TRBV6-5 to TRBJ2-1, with D maybe TRBD2 (5 bases). The ends were cut back, 6 bases at V and 2 bases at J, with 8 bases in the middle. Germline CDR1 MNHEY, CDR2 SVGAGI. The CDR3 consists of 13 residues. The CDR3 DNA follows: TGTGCCAGCAGGATACTAGCCTACAATGAGCAGTTCTTC. The encoded protein is CASRILAYNEQFF.

The chain combines TRBV7-3 with TRBJ2-2, with a possible D match to TRBD2 (6 bases). V shed 5 bases and J shed 4 bases, with 14 bases lying between them. The germline V gene has CDR1 SGHTA and CDR2 FQGTGA. There are 15 residues in the CDR3. For the CDR3, the DNA is TGTGCCAGCAGCCCTTGGGGGGTGGGCACCGGGGAGCTGTTTTTT. Its protein is CASSPWGVGTGELFF. The entire variable domain, with the rest obtained from reference TRBV7-3 and TRBJ2-2, is as follows: GAGVSQTPSNKVTEKGKYVELRCDPISGHTALYWYRQSLGQGPEFLIYFQGTGAADDSGLPNDRFFAVRPEGSVSTLKIQRTERGDSAVYLCASSPWGVGTGELFFGEGSRLTVL.

The chain joins TRBV4-1 to TRBJ2-1; D unresolved. CDR3 length equals 15 residues. Trimming stripped 2 bases from V and 10 bases from J, with 18 bases between. Germline V gives CDR1 MGHRA, CDR2 YSYEKL. The CDR3 protein is CASSQSLPFDQEQFF. The CDR3 bases are TGCGCCAGCAGCCAATCCCTACCCTTTGACCAAGAGCAGTTCTTC.

The gene calls are TRBV14 and TRBJ1-1, with 8 bases that match TRBD1. The germline V gene encodes CDR1 SGHDN and CDR2 FVKESK. The junction had 3 bases not matched to a gene; V was cut back by 4 bases and J by 8 bases. There are 12 residues in the CDR3. CDR3 nucleotides: TGTGCCAGCAGCCCGTGGGACAGGGAAGCTTTCTTT. This sequence encodes CASSPWDREAFF.

J is TRBJ1-6 and V is TRBV5-5, with D hard to call. This CDR3 contains 17 residues. V was trimmed by 0 bases and J by 6 bases, leaving 16 bases between them. Germline CDR1 is SGHKS and CDR2 is YYEKEE (reference sequence). The CDR3 DNA follows: TGTGCCAGCAGCTTGGCCTTAGGGAGGGCCCTTAATTCACCCCTCCACTTT. It translates to CASSLALGRALNSPLHF.

This sequence joins TRBV24-1 and TRBJ2-2; 12 positions match TRBD1. Germline values: CDR1 KGHDR, CDR2 SFDVKD. This CDR3 contains 17 residues. V gave up 3 bases and J gave up 2 bases; unmatched junction bases: 3. The CDR3 DNA is TGTGCCACCAGTGATCCCGGGACAGGGGGCAACACCGGGGAGCTGTTTTTT. It specifies CATSDPGTGGNTGELFF.

The chain links TRBV5-6 to TRBJ2-7; D may be TRBD1 or TRBD2 (5 bases each). This CDR3 is built from 15 residues. V was pared by 1 base and J by 2 bases, with 13 bases between. Per the germline V gene, CDR1 is SGHDT and CDR2 is YYEEEE. The CDR3 region is CASSLLGEAAYEQYF. Here the CDR3 DNA reads TGTGCCAGCAGCTTGTTGGGGGAAGCAGCCTACGAGCAGTACTTC.